The present TCR beta chain was sequenced within a study of blood T cell repertoires in COVID-19. Profiling relied on immunoSEQ multiplex PCR, and the TCRdb table lists in-frame clones only, not all of them. Among 55,000 to 75,000 clones listed, 80% to 85% were seen once. Only a few counts were recorded for this clone. Germline-derived CDR1 and CDR2 are SGHKS and YYEKEE (reference sequence). CDR3 length: 13 amino acids. V dropped 4 bases and J dropped 11; count of bases not matched to a gene: 11. The chain uses TRBV5-5 and TRBJ1-1; 7 bases fit TRBD1. Material: peripheral blood. The clonotype comes from a man aged 80 or over with COVID-19, enrolled during active disease. The CDR3 protein is CASSLGTATGAFF. DNA of the CDR3: TGTGCCAGCAGCCTAGGGACAGCTACTGGGGCTTTCTTT.